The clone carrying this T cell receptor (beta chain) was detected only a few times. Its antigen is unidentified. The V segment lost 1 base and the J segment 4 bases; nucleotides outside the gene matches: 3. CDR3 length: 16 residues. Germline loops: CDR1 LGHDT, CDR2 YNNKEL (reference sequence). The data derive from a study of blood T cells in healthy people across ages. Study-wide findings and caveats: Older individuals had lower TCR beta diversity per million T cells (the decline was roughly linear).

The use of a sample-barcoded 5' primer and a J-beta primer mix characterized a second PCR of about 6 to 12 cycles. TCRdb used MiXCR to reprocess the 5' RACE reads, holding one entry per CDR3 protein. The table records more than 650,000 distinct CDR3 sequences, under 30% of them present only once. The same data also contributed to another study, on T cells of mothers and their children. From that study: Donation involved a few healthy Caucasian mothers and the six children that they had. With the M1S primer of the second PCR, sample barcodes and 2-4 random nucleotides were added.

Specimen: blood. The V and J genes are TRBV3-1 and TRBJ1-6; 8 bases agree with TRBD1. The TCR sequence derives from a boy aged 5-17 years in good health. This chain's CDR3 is CASSQVGQGYNSPLHF. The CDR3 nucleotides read TGTGCCAGCAGCCAAGTCGGACAGGGTTATAATTCACCCCTCCACTTT.